The clone carrying this TCR beta chain showed up just a few times. A much larger clone differs from this one at a single base, so this may be a read error. V was cut by 0 bases and J by 4 bases, with 5 bases left in between. The CDR3 is made up of 13 amino acids. Germline V lookup: CDR1 SGHRS, CDR2 YFSETQ. There were no patients who had received any treatment before thyroid surgery. TCRdb reprocessed the PCR reads via MiXCR. This repertoire shows tens of thousands of clones, approximately 12% found once; its top ten account for 7% to 10%. This entry comes from a study of metastatic and nonmetastatic thyroid tumors. Across the study: Repertoire comparisons spanned blood and tumor or nodule tissue from malignant and benign thyroid patients.

What was sequenced was tumor tissue. The chain links TRBV5-1 to TRBJ2-1; D gene unclear. The sequence derives from a female donor with papillary thyroid cancer or a benign thyroid nodule (not recorded which). Some clones in this sample may be carry-over from other donors' samples. DNA of the CDR3: TGCGCCAGCAGCTTGGTGTGGTACAATGAGCAGTTCTTC. Translating gives CASSLVWYNEQFF.